The 15 T cell receptor beta chains below were found in one sample sequenced in a study of blood T cell repertoires in COVID-19. Sequenced by immunoSEQ multiplex PCR; TCRdb stores in-frame clones only, minus some. The sample lists about 270,000 clones; roughly 86% were seen once. The sequenced material came from peripheral blood. The receptor set was obtained from a man in his forties with active or convalescent COVID-19.

A word on this clone: The same CDR3 arises from other DNA sequences in this sample as well. V gene TRBV30 combines with J gene TRBJ2-5; D might be TRBD1 (6 bases). The CDR3 contains 12 residues. Trimming shortened V by 0 bases and J by 5 bases, and 7 bases separated the two germline ends. Germline CDR1 reads GTSNPN; CDR2 reads SVGIG (reference sequence). DNA of the CDR3: TGTGCCTGGAGTGTTACAGGGGAGACCCAGTACTTC. Its protein is CAWSVTGETQYF.

CDR3 sequence: CASREPEPDRGHGGPDTGELFF. DNA for the CDR3: TGTGCCAGCCGTGAACCTGAACCTGACAGGGGGCATGGAGGGCCGGACACCGGGGAGCTGTTTTTT. The chain joins TRBV19 to TRBJ2-2; 10 bases map to TRBD1. V shed 9 bases, J shed 3 bases, and the junction held 28 bases outside the gene matches. The germline V gene has CDR1 LNHDA and CDR2 SQIVND (reference sequence). CDR3 size: 22 residues.

The chain has TRBV30 and TRBJ1-2; 7 nucleotides match TRBD1. CDR3 size: 15 residues. The V and J ends lost 0 bases and 4 bases, in that order; junction bases with no gene match: 8. CDR1 and CDR2 from the germline V gene are GTSNPN and SVGIG (reference sequence). CDR3 residues: CAWSVPRGSSYGYTF. CDR3 bases: TGTGCCTGGAGTGTTCCCAGGGGGTCGAGCTATGGCTACACCTTC.

This rearrangement joins TRBV10-2 to TRBJ1-1; D possibly corresponds to TRBD1 (6 bases). V gave up 5 bases and J gave up 1 base, with 11 bases separating them. Germline-derived CDR1 and CDR2 are WSHSY and SAAADI. The CDR3 covers 14 residues. The CDR3 DNA reads TGCGCCAGCAGTCTGACAGGAAGGAACACTGAAGCTTTCTTT. Residues: CASSLTGRNTEAFF.

V and J are TRBV2 and TRBJ1-2, with TRBD1 matching 7 bases. This CDR3 is built from 14 residues. With V trimmed by 6 bases and J by 4 bases, 8 bases remained unmatched. Germline V gene data show CDR1 as SNHLY and CDR2 as FYNNEI. CDR3 sequence (DNA): TGTGCCAGCAGAGGAGACAGGGCTATCTATGGCTACACCTTC. Translation: CASRGDRAIYGYTF.

The V gene is TRBV6-5, the J gene TRBJ1-1; TRBD1 agrees at 7 bases. The CDR3 length is 14 residues. CDR1 is MNHEY and CDR2 is SVGAGI in the germline V gene. Losses at the gene ends were 7 bases for V and 0 bases for J; bases not matched to a gene: 5. The CDR3 here is CASTKDRMNTEAFF. CDR3 coding DNA: TGTGCCAGCACCAAGGACAGGATGAACACTGAAGCTTTCTTT.

The chain links TRBV3-1 (or the pseudogene TRBV3-2) to TRBJ1-5; 9 bases are a match to TRBD1. The V and J ends lost 6 bases and 7 bases, in that order; junction bases with no gene match: 13. The length of the CDR3 is 16 residues. The V gene's germline CDR1 is LGHDT and CDR2 YNNKEL (reference sequence). The CDR3 DNA reads TGTGCCAGCAGTAGAGGGGGACAGGGCGGAGGACAGCCCCAGCATTTT. It specifies CASSRGGQGGGQPQHF.

This chain uses TRBV13 with TRBJ1-6; 10 nucleotides line up with TRBD1. The V gene's germline CDR1 is PRHDT and CDR2 FYEKMQ (reference sequence). Trimming removed 5 bases from V and 9 bases from J; junction bases left unmatched: 10. There are 16 residues in the CDR3. The CDR3 DNA reads TGTGCCAGCAGCGACAGCTCGGACAGGGGGTTTTCACCCCTCCACTTT. It encodes CASSDSSDRGFSPLHF.

The V and J genes are TRBV5-1 and TRBJ1-1, with D tentatively TRBD1 (6 bases). Trimming shortened V by 2 bases and J by 4 bases, and 15 bases separated the two germline ends. In germline, CDR1 is SGHRS, CDR2 YFSETQ. The CDR3 has 15 amino acids. CDR3 residues: CASSLGTRVPTEAFF. The CDR3 nucleotides read TGCGCCAGCAGCTTAGGGACAAGGGTCCCCACTGAAGCTTTCTTT.

The chain links TRBV4-1 to TRBJ1-5; maybe TRBD1 (5 bases). V lost 2 bases to trimming and J lost 5 bases, with 10 bases between them. Germline V CDR1 and CDR2: MGHRA, YSYEKL. The CDR3 runs 14 residues. The CDR3 bases are TGCGCCAGCAGCCAATTAGGGGACTATCAGCCCCAGCATTTT. The encoded protein is CASSQLGDYQPQHF.

This clone was seen a handful of times. The chain has TRBV5-1 and TRBJ2-7; D gene ambiguous. CDR3 length: 12 residues. Germline loops: CDR1 SGHRS, CDR2 YFSETQ. Trimming removed 2 bases at V and 4 bases at J, with 7 bases between. The CDR3: CASSLTEYEQYF. Here the CDR3 DNA reads TGCGCCAGCAGCTTAACAGAATACGAGCAGTACTTC.

The rearrangement uses TRBV2 and TRBJ2-2; TRBD1 matches at 11 bases. This CDR3 contains 17 residues. Trimming removed 6 bases from V and 6 bases from J; junction bases left unmatched: 12. Germline V CDR1 and CDR2: SNHLY, FYNNEI. The CDR3 loop reads CASRITRTGGASGELFF. CDR3 in DNA: TGTGCCAGCAGAATTACTAGGACAGGGGGCGCCTCCGGGGAGCTGTTTTTT. The full variable domain, with the rest looked up from reference TRBV2 and TRBJ2-2, is EPEVTQTPSHQVTQMGQEVILRCVPISNHLYFYWYRQILGQKVEFLVSFYNNEISEKSEIFDDQFSVERPDGSNFTLKIRSTKLEDSAMYFCASRITRTGGASGELFFGEGSRLTVL.

The rearrangement joins TRBV11-3 to TRBJ2-2; D remains ambiguous. This CDR3 region has 14 residues. V was cut by 5 bases and J by 5 bases, with 12 bases left in between. Per germline, CDR1 SGHNT and CDR2 YENEEA. CDR3 sequence: CASSTFLGTGELFF. CDR3 DNA sequence: TGTGCCAGCAGCACTTTTCTAGGTACCGGGGAGCTGTTTTTT. Variable domain in full (rest from reference TRBV11-3 and TRBJ2-2): EAGVVQSPRYKIIEKKQPVAFWCNPISGHNTLYWYLQNLGQGPELLIRYENEEAVDDSQLPKDRFSAERLKGVDSTLKIQPAELGDSAVYLCASSTFLGTGELFFGEGSRLTVL.

The chain joins TRBV28 to TRBJ2-5; TRBD2 matches 7 bases. This CDR3 is built from 14 residues. V trimming: 5 bases; J trimming: 5 bases; junction bases outside the gene matches: 8. Germline V gene sequence: CDR1 MDHEN, CDR2 SYDVKM. CDR3 DNA: TGTGCCAGCAGTACAAGCGGGGAGGGGGAGACCCAGTACTTC. Translation: CASSTSGEGETQYF.

The V call is TRBV19, the J call TRBJ2-3; 10 bases align to TRBD2. The CDR3 has 15 residues. In germline, CDR1 is LNHDA, CDR2 SQIVND (reference sequence). Unmatched junction bases numbered 3, after V lost 4 bases and J lost 2 bases. CDR3 residues: CASSTLAGITDTQYF. For the CDR3, the DNA is TGTGCCAGTAGTACACTAGCGGGAATCACAGATACGCAGTATTTT. The full variable domain, with the rest looked up from reference TRBV19 and TRBJ2-3, is DGGITQSPKYLFRKEGQNVTLSCEQNLNHDAMYWYRQDPGQGLRLIYYSQIVNDFQKGDIAEGYSVSREKKESFPLTVTSAQKNPTAFYLCASSTLAGITDTQYFGPGTRLTVL.